The 32 T cell receptor beta chains below were found in one sample sequenced in a study of OX40 agonist ivuxolimab in advanced cancers. The protocol was immunoSEQ multiplex PCR, while the TCRdb copy is restricted to in-frame clones and leaves out a portion. Of more than 45,000 clones listed, around 82% were seen once; the top ten hold under 4%. Specimen: CD4+ or CD8+ T cells sorted from blood, collected in a trial of the OX40 agonist ivuxolimab. The receptors were sampled from an adult with an advanced solid tumor such as melanoma, head and neck, liver or kidney cancer.

The chain combines TRBV5-4 with TRBJ2-3, with a possible D match to TRBD1 (5 bases). This CDR3 has 14 residues. V lost 4 bases to trimming and J lost 2 bases, with 11 bases between them. CDR1 is SGHNT and CDR2 is YYREEE in the germline V gene (reference sequence). CDR3 sequence: CASSMTDPTDTQYF. CDR3 nucleotide sequence: TGTGCCAGCAGCATGACAGATCCCACAGATACGCAGTATTTT.

In its sample, this clone was seen once. The rearrangement uses TRBV25-1 and TRBJ2-1, with 10 bases fitting TRBD2. Losses at the gene ends were 4 bases for V and 7 bases for J; bases not matched to a gene: 4. Per the germline V gene, CDR1 is MGHDK and CDR2 is SYGVNS. The CDR3 length is 14 residues. The CDR3 loop is CASSGTSGTNEQFF. The CDR3 nucleotides are TGTGCCAGCAGTGGAACTAGCGGGACTAATGAGCAGTTCTTC.

J is TRBJ2-1 and V is TRBV5-4; tentatively, D is TRBD2 (5 bases). From germline, CDR1 is SGHNT and CDR2 YYREEE (reference sequence). Trimming removed 3 bases at V and 3 bases at J, with 10 bases between. The CDR3 runs 14 residues. CDR3 protein: CASSSTRGYNEQFF. CDR3 nucleotides: TGTGCCAGCAGCTCGACCCGGGGCTACAATGAGCAGTTCTTC. Full variable domain (rest looked up from reference TRBV5-4 and TRBJ2-1): ETGVTQSPTHLIKTRGQQVTLRCSSQSGHNTVSWYQQALGQGPQFIFQYYREEENGRGNFPPRFSGLQFPNYSSELNVNALELDDSALYLCASSSTRGYNEQFFGPGTRLTVL.

V and J are TRBV5-1 and TRBJ2-2; 8 bases match TRBD2. V was clipped by 4 bases and J by 9 bases; unmatched bases: 11. CDR1 SGHRS and CDR2 YFSETQ come from the germline V gene. This CDR3 spans 15 amino acids. CDR3 nucleotide sequence: TGCGCCAGCAGCACGAGCGGGGGCGGGGAGAGGGAGCTGTTTTTT. Its translation: CASSTSGGGERELFF.

The gene calls are TRBV6-6 and TRBJ2-7, with D possibly being TRBD2 (6 bases). Germline V lookup: CDR1 MNHNY, CDR2 SVGAGI (reference sequence). V lost 0 bases, J lost 3 bases, and 9 bases lay in between. The CDR3 consists of 14 residues. CDR3 DNA: TGTGCCAGCAGTTACTCGGGGGGAAACTACGAGCAGTACTTC. Residues: CASSYSGGNYEQYF.

The chain combines TRBV13 with TRBJ2-7; D is possibly TRBD1 (5 bases). CDR1 PRHDT and CDR2 FYEKMQ come from the germline V gene (reference sequence). The CDR3 covers 13 residues. The V end lost 4 bases, the J end lost 13 bases, and 20 bases lay between the germline ends. CDR3 DNA sequence: TGTGCCAGCAGCTATAGAGGTGGGGCGAACGGATACTTC. Protein: CASSYRGGANGYF.

In nucleotides, the CDR3 is TGTGCCAGCAGCTTAAAAGCGGGGGTGGAGACCCAGTACTTC. Residues: CASSLKAGVETQYF. The gene calls are TRBV14 and TRBJ2-5, with TRBD2 matching 8 bases. The CDR3 covers 14 residues. Trimming took 5 bases from V and 5 from J; bases not matched to a gene: 7. Germline assignment: CDR1 SGHDN and CDR2 FVKESK.

The rearrangement joins TRBV21-1 to TRBJ2-1; no DNA check was done on the table's D call, TRBD2. TRBV21-1 is classified as a pseudogene. The CDR3 is 16 amino acids. The CDR3 coding sequence is TGTGCCAGCAGCAAAGTAGTGCCGGGACTATACAATGAGCAGTTCTTC. Residues: CASSKVVPGLYNEQFF.

The rearrangement links TRBV5-1 to TRBJ2-3; TRBD2 aligns across 7 bases. Germline CDR1 SGHRS, CDR2 YFSETQ. The CDR3 is 15 amino acids. The junction had 7 bases not matched to a gene; V was cut back by 4 bases and J by 2 bases. The CDR3 spells CASSLGGRNTDTQYF. CDR3 DNA: TGCGCCAGCAGCCTGGGAGGGAGAAACACAGATACGCAGTATTTT.

This clone has only a few counts. The CDR3 DNA reads TGTGCCAGCAGCTTGACCAGGGGGCGAAGTCCCTCACCCCTCCACTTT. It translates to CASSLTRGRSPSPLHF. The chain is built from TRBV5-4 and TRBJ1-6; 8 nucleotides align to TRBD1. Trimming took 1 base from V and 10 from J; bases not matched to a gene: 10. Germline lookup yields CDR1 SGHNT and CDR2 YYREEE (reference sequence). The CDR3 extends over 16 amino acids.

V gene TRBV6-1 combines with J gene TRBJ1-4; D remains ambiguous. This CDR3 comprises 14 residues. V shed 5 bases and J shed 8 bases, with 15 bases lying between them. Germline assignment: CDR1 MNHNS and CDR2 SASEGT. The CDR3 region is CASSPPPAGEKLFF. As DNA, the CDR3 is TGTGCCAGCAGTCCTCCCCCCGCGGGAGAAAAACTGTTTTTT.

The chain is built from TRBV5-7 and TRBJ2-7; D ambiguous. Being an ORF, TRBV5-7 has a function that is uncertain. The CDR3 covers 11 residues. V lost 4 bases and J lost 2, with 4 bases in between. In nucleotides, the CDR3 is TGTGCCAGCAGCCCCCCCTACGAGCAGTACTTC. Encoded protein: CASSPPYEQYF.

J is TRBJ2-6 and V is TRBV18, with 8 bases identical to TRBD1. Per the germline V gene, CDR1 is KGHSH and CDR2 is LQKENI. Trimming cost V 0 bases and J 3 bases; bases outside gene matches: 7. The CDR3 runs to 18 residues. This CDR3 reads CASSPPAQGAGGANVLTF. CDR3 in DNA: TGTGCCAGCTCACCACCTGCGCAGGGGGCGGGTGGGGCCAACGTCCTGACTTTC.

This chain connects TRBV6-6 to TRBJ1-1, with D possibly TRBD1 on 5 matching bases. V was clipped by 5 bases and J by 8 bases, with 18 bases between them. The CDR3 has 14 residues. CDR1 is MNHNY, CDR2 SVGAGI, per germline (reference sequence). This chain's CDR3 is CASSPPSRQTEAFF. The DNA for the CDR3 is TGTGCCAGCAGTCCTCCCTCCCGACAGACAGAAGCTTTCTTT.

A single count supports this clone. The chain is built from TRBV5-1 and TRBJ2-1; weak D call: TRBD2 (7 bases). V was trimmed by 6 bases and J by 8 bases, leaving 18 bases between them. The CDR3 is 14 amino acids. CDR1 SGHRS and CDR2 YFSETQ come from the germline V gene. Here the CDR3 reads CASTPGTGGYEQFF. The CDR3 DNA sequence: TGCGCCAGCACCCCTGGTACGGGGGGCTATGAGCAGTTCTTC.

V and J are TRBV6-1 and TRBJ2-1; the D is unclear. The CDR3 loop spans 15 amino acids. Trimming pared 6 bases from V and 10 bases from J, leaving 22 bases between. Germline V lookup: CDR1 MNHNS, CDR2 SASEGT. CDR3 coding DNA: TGTGCCAGCAGCCTCGCCCCTACTGGAGTCCGGGAGCAGTTCTTC. Translation: CASSLAPTGVREQFF.

This clone was observed once. The chain uses TRBV5-1 and TRBJ2-3; D possibly corresponds to TRBD2 (7 bases). This CDR3 has 15 amino acids. Between the trimmed V and J ends, which lost 4 bases and 5 bases, there was a span of 17 bases. Looked up from germline, CDR1 is SGHRS and CDR2 is YFSETQ. CDR3 region: CASSRRGTTQDTQYF. The CDR3 nucleotides are TGCGCCAGCAGCAGGAGGGGGACTACGCAAGATACGCAGTATTTT.

The V gene is TRBV21-1, the J gene TRBJ1-5. TRBV21-1 is noted as a pseudogene. The CDR3 is 13 residues long. The CDR3 region is CASSPGGKEPQHF. CDR3 coding DNA: TGTGCCAGCAGTCCGGGAGGCAAGGAACCCCAGCATTTT.

The rearrangement uses TRBV19 and TRBJ2-3; D is unresolved. The V end lost 4 bases, the J end lost 2 bases, and 7 bases lay between the germline ends. There are 13 residues in the CDR3. Germline loops: CDR1 LNHDA, CDR2 SQIVND (reference sequence). This CDR3 reads CASSRQYTDTQYF. Written as DNA, the CDR3 is TGTGCCAGTAGTAGGCAGTACACAGATACGCAGTATTTT.

The chain has TRBV28 and TRBJ1-2; 10 bases line up with TRBD1. In germline, CDR1 is MDHEN, CDR2 SYDVKM. The ends lost 4 bases at V and 5 bases at J; junction bases unmatched: 7. The CDR3 consists of 15 residues. The CDR3 sequence: CASSSGGQGQYGYTF. In DNA form, the CDR3 reads TGTGCCAGCAGTTCGGGGGGACAGGGGCAGTATGGCTACACCTTC.

V and J are TRBV23-1 and TRBJ2-1, with 9 bases that match TRBD2. TRBV23-1 is an ORF; its function is uncertain. This CDR3 region has 15 residues. V lost 4 bases and J lost 4; bases outside the gene matches: 5. The DNA of the CDR3 is TGCGCCAGCAGTCCCCTAGCGGGGAGTTACAATGAGCAGTTCTTC. Residues: CASSPLAGSYNEQFF.

This clone has only one observation. The V call is TRBV15, the J call TRBJ2-3, with TRBD2 matching 7 bases. Germline V gene data show CDR1 as LNHNV and CDR2 as YYDKDF (reference sequence). The CDR3 runs to 18 residues. The V gene end was trimmed by 3 bases and the J gene end by 0 bases; junction bases not matched to a gene: 12. This CDR3 reads CATSSLTWGGTSTDTQYF. CDR3 nucleotide sequence: TGTGCCACCAGCAGTCTTACTTGGGGAGGGACTAGCACAGATACGCAGTATTTT.

V is TRBV18 and J is TRBJ1-1; 8 nucleotides match TRBD1. CDR3 length equals 15 residues. Germline CDR1 is KGHSH and CDR2 is LQKENI. V shed 4 bases and J 3 bases; nucleotides not matched to a gene: 7. The CDR3 region is CASSREKTGDTEAFF. In nucleotides, the CDR3 is TGTGCCAGCTCACGGGAAAAGACAGGGGACACTGAAGCTTTCTTT.

This chain joins TRBV19 and TRBJ2-7; 8 nucleotides match TRBD1. Germline V gene sequence: CDR1 LNHDA, CDR2 SQIVND (reference sequence). J was trimmed by 6 bases and V by 4 bases; bases with no gene match: 5. The CDR3 extends over 13 amino acids. Here the CDR3 DNA reads TGTGCCAGTAGTAGGGGACAGGCACTCGAGCAGTACTTC. Translating it yields CASSRGQALEQYF.

The chain combines TRBV5-1 with TRBJ1-2, with a possible D match to TRBD1 (6 bases). There are 14 residues in the CDR3. Per the germline V gene, CDR1 is SGHRS and CDR2 is YFSETQ. Trimming stripped 6 bases from V and 3 bases from J, with 15 bases between. The CDR3: CASTLDQGYYGYTF. In nucleotides, the CDR3 is TGCGCCAGCACCCTGGATCAGGGGTACTATGGCTACACCTTC.

This clone came up once. V is TRBV27 and J is TRBJ2-7, with 9 bases matching TRBD2. This CDR3 is 16 amino acids long. Germline trimming cut 2 bases from V and 0 bases from J; bases unmatched to any gene: 5. CDR1 is MNHEY and CDR2 is SMNVEV in the germline V gene (reference sequence). The CDR3 loop reads CASSLTSGLPSYEQYF. CDR3 DNA: TGTGCCAGCAGTTTAACTAGCGGGCTACCCTCCTACGAGCAGTACTTC.

The V call is TRBV12-5, the J call TRBJ2-1; 11 bases are shared with TRBD2. Germline V gene sequence: CDR1 LGHNT, CDR2 FRNRAP. The CDR3 extends over 15 amino acids. V shed 3 bases, J shed 3 bases, and the junction held 1 base outside the gene matches. CDR3 DNA sequence: TGTGCTAGTGGTTTAGGGACTAGCGGCTACAATGAGCAGTTCTTC. Its protein is CASGLGTSGYNEQFF.

This sequence joins TRBV11-2 and TRBJ1-1; D may be TRBD1 (6 bases). The CDR3 covers 14 residues. V was cut by 5 bases and J by 1 base, with 11 bases left in between. Germline V lookup: CDR1 SGHAT, CDR2 FQNNGV. As DNA, the CDR3 is TGTGCCAGCAGCCTTCTCAGGGGGAACACTGAAGCTTTCTTT. Protein: CASSLLRGNTEAFF.

The J gene is TRBJ2-6, the V gene TRBV6-1; D call uncertain. There are 15 residues in the CDR3. V lost 6 bases, J lost 2 bases, and 11 bases lay in between. Germline V lookup: CDR1 MNHNS, CDR2 SASEGT. For the CDR3, the DNA is TGTGCCAGCAGGCCCGGACGGACTGGGGCCAACGTCCTGACTTTC. It yields the protein CASRPGRTGANVLTF.

J is TRBJ2-3 and V is TRBV9; a possible D gene is TRBD2 (6 bases). CDR1 is SGDLS and CDR2 is YYNGEE in the germline V gene. V was clipped by 6 bases and J by 5 bases, with 10 bases between them. The CDR3 consists of 12 residues. The CDR3 protein is CASNAGGDTQYF. The CDR3 DNA reads as TGTGCCAGCAATGCCGGGGGAGATACGCAGTATTTT.

V is TRBV18 and J is TRBJ2-3, with 7 bases matching TRBD2. CDR1 is KGHSH, CDR2 LQKENI, per germline. The CDR3 length is 15 residues. V was clipped by 3 bases and J by 5 bases; unmatched bases: 8. The CDR3 is CASSPPGGGRDTQYF. The CDR3, as DNA: TGTGCCAGCTCACCTCCGGGCGGGGGAAGAGATACGCAGTATTTT. Complete variable domain (other parts from reference TRBV18 and TRBJ2-3): NAGVMQNPRHLVRRRGQEARLRCSPMKGHSHVYWYRQLPEEGLKFMVYLQKENIIDESGMPKERFSAEFPKEGPSILRIQQVVRGDSAAYFCASSPPGGGRDTQYFGPGTRLTVL.

The V gene is TRBV7-9, the J gene TRBJ2-1; TRBD2 aligns across 9 bases. V lost 5 bases and J lost 4; bases outside the gene matches: 12. This CDR3 region has 17 residues. Per germline, CDR1 SEHNR and CDR2 FQNEAQ (reference sequence). Here the CDR3 reads CASSNTRELAGYNEQFF. CDR3 in DNA: TGTGCCAGCAGCAATACAAGGGAACTAGCGGGTTACAATGAGCAGTTCTTC. The entire variable domain, with the rest obtained from reference TRBV7-9 and TRBJ2-1, is as follows: DTGVSQNPRHKITKRGQNVTFRCDPISEHNRLYWYRQTLGQGPEFLTYFQNEAQLEKSRLLSDRFSAERPKGSFSTLEIQRTEQGDSAMYLCASSNTRELAGYNEQFFGPGTRLTVL.